Described below is a single T cell receptor beta chain sequence and its context. Its antigen is as yet unknown. CDR1 MNHEY and CDR2 SMNVEV come from the germline V gene (reference sequence). This CDR3 comprises 14 residues. This sample stems from a study of cytomegalovirus exposure and HLA in healthy donors. Notes on the study in general: Cytomegalovirus-associated status was assigned to more than 150 TCR beta chains.

Primers included in the PCR were 60 Vbeta and 13 Jbeta primers. Method: immunoSEQ multiplex PCR; TCRdb's copy keeps in-frame clones and lacks some. The sample contains approximately 220,000 clones, approximately 79% of which appear only once. Sample: PBMCs. The chain recombines TRBV27 with TRBJ2-5; weak D call: TRBD1 (6 bases). The DNA end is more similar to TRBJ2-7, so the J call may be wrong. The TCR was taken from a man younger than 35 in good health and CMV-seronegative. DNA for the CDR3: TGTGCCAGCAGTGGACAGACGACCTCCTACGAGCAGTACTTC. Its protein is CASSGQTTSYEQYF.